Below, 10 T cell receptor beta chains from the same sample are listed, as sequenced in a study of T cell responses to AZD1222 COVID-19 vaccine (dated by TCRdb to the early 2020s). Receptor amplification or capture employed the immunoSEQ multiplex PCR assay. TCRdb stores this immuneACCESS table with in-frame sequences only. Part of the clones is absent; in the studies checked, under half of the shortfall reflects unresolved V genes, and no reason is known for the rest. Counted in this sample were some 97,000 clones; over 75% of them appeared once. 3.5% to 4.5% of the sample rests with the top ten. The intended sense of this specimen's time point label: baseline before first vaccination. Interpreted using the paper, the treatment or condition label stands for: meningococcal conjugate vaccine given as trial control. The source material was peripheral blood, sampled on day 0 of MenACWY control vaccination. The receptors shown here come from an adult in good health.

The chain combines TRBV28 with TRBJ1-5, with D possibly matching TRBD1 (5 bases). The CDR3 consists of 16 residues. The ends were cut back, 2 bases at V and 3 bases at J, with 14 bases in the middle. Germline lookup yields CDR1 MDHEN and CDR2 SYDVKM. The CDR3 DNA sequence: TGTGCCAGCAGTTTAGGGGGAGCGAAGCCCAATCAGCCCCAGCATTTT. It is translated as CASSLGGAKPNQPQHF.

The chain recombines TRBV4-2 with TRBJ2-3; TRBD1 agrees at 9 bases. Germline loops: CDR1 LGHNA, CDR2 YNFKEQ. There are 16 residues in the CDR3. V gave up 0 bases and J gave up 4 bases; unmatched junction bases: 5. CDR3 in DNA: TGTGCCAGCAGCCAAGACGGGACAGGGCCGCCAGATACGCAGTATTTT. Amino acid sequence: CASSQDGTGPPDTQYF.

The chain couples TRBV7-9 to TRBJ1-3; perhaps TRBD1 as D (6 bases). The CDR3 is 16 amino acids. Germline lookup yields CDR1 SEHNR and CDR2 FQNEAQ (reference sequence). V lost 5 bases to trimming and J lost 0 bases, with 14 bases between them. The chain's CDR3 is CASSKPRGVSGNTIYF. Written as DNA, the CDR3 is TGTGCCAGCAGCAAACCCAGGGGCGTCTCTGGAAACACCATATATTTT.

This clone appeared a few times. The chain links TRBV9 to TRBJ2-7; 7 nucleotides line up with TRBD2. The CDR3 contains 14 residues. The trim removed 2 bases at V and 5 bases at J, leaving 7 bases unmatched. Germline V lookup: CDR1 SGDLS, CDR2 YYNGEE. CDR3 amino acids: CASSVRWEGHEQYF. Written as DNA, the CDR3 is TGTGCCAGCAGCGTGCGGTGGGAGGGTCACGAGCAGTACTTC.

The genes are TRBV28 and TRBJ1-2, with 11 bases aligning to TRBD1. Germline CDR1 is MDHEN and CDR2 is SYDVKM. V lost 6 bases and J lost 4; bases outside the gene matches: 7. The CDR3 totals 15 residues. Here the CDR3 DNA reads TGTGCCAGCAGCTCGGGACAGGGGGAAGGCTATGGCTACACCTTC. Its translation: CASSSGQGEGYGYTF.

This chain uses TRBV3-1 (or the pseudogene TRBV3-2) with TRBJ2-7, with D unresolved. V was clipped by 1 base and J by 4 bases, with 5 bases between them. The CDR3 sequence is 12 residues long. Germline V gives CDR1 LGHDT, CDR2 YNNKEL (reference sequence). CDR3 in DNA: TGTGCCAGCAGCCAAGCAGTATACGAGCAGTACTTC. Protein product: CASSQAVYEQYF.

The V gene is TRBV5-1, the J gene TRBJ1-2; D gene unclear. The CDR3 loop spans 17 amino acids. From germline, CDR1 is SGHRS and CDR2 YFSETQ. Trimming took 0 bases from V and 3 from J, leaving 18 bases between them. The CDR3 DNA reads TGCGCCAGCAGCTTGGAGAGCCAAACCCCGGTCGACTATGGCTACACCTTC. Protein sequence: CASSLESQTPVDYGYTF.

The DNA for the CDR3 is TGTGCCAGCAGCCCTGACAGGTTATCCGCCTATAGCAATCAGCCCCAGCATTTT. It translates to CASSPDRLSAYSNQPQHF. The chain employs TRBV7-2 and TRBJ1-5; perhaps TRBD1 as D (6 bases). V lost 5 bases and J 0 bases, leaving 20 bases between the germline ends. This CDR3 has 18 amino acids. CDR1 and CDR2 (germline): SGHTA, FQGNSA.

The V call is TRBV7-2, the J call TRBJ2-3; 9 positions agree with TRBD1. In germline, CDR1 is SGHTA, CDR2 FQGNSA. V shed 4 bases and J 0 bases; nucleotides not matched to a gene: 2. The CDR3 contains 15 residues. The CDR3 region is CASSSGTGSTDTQYF. The CDR3 coding sequence is TGTGCCAGCAGCTCCGGGACAGGGAGCACAGATACGCAGTATTTT.

The rearrangement uses TRBV4-3 and TRBJ1-2, with TRBD1 matching over 9 bases. CDR1 is LGHNA and CDR2 is YSLEER in the germline V gene. After removal of 1 base from V and 8 bases from J, the junction contained 8 bases not matched to a gene. This CDR3 has 15 residues. The DNA of the CDR3 is TGCGCCAGCAGCCAAGTCGACAGGGGGTCTGGGGGCTACACCTTC. Its translation: CASSQVDRGSGGYTF.